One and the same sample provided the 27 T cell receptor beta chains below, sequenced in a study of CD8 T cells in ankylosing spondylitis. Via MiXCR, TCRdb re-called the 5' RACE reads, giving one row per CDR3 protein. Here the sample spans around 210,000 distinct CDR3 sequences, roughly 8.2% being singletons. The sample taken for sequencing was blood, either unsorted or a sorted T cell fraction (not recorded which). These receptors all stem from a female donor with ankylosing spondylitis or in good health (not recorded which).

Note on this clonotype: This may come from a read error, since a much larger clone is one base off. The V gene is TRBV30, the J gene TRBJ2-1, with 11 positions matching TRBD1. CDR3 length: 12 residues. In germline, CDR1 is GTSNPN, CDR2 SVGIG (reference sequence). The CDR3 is CVWGQGVHEQFF. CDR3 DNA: TGTGTCTGGGGACAGGGGGTCCATGAGCAGTTCTTC. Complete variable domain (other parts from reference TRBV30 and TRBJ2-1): SQTIHQWPATLVQPVGSPLSLECTVEGTSNPNLYWYRQAAGRGLQLLFYSVGIGQISSEVPQNLSASRPQDRQFILSSKKLLLSDSGFYLCVWGQGVHEQFFGPGTRLTVL.

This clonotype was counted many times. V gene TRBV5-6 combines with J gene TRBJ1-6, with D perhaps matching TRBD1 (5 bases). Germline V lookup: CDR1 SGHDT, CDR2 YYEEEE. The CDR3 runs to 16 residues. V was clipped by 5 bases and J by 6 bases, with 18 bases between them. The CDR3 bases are TGTGCCAGCAGTATTTCATCGGGGACGGTTAATTCACCCCTCCACTTT. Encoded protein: CASSISSGTVNSPLHF.

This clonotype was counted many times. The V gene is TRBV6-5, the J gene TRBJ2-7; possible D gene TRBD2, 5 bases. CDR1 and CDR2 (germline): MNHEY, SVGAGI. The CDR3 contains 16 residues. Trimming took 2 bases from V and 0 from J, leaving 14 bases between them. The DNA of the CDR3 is TGTGCCAGCAGTTACGCCGGGAACATTCCCTCCTACGAGCAGTACTTC. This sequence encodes CASSYAGNIPSYEQYF.

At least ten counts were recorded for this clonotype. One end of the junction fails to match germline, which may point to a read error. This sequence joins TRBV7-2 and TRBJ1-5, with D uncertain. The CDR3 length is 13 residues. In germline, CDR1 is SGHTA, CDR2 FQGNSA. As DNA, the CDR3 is TGTGCCAGCAGTTTAGAACGGAATCAGCCCCAGCATTTT. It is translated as CASSLERNQPQHF.

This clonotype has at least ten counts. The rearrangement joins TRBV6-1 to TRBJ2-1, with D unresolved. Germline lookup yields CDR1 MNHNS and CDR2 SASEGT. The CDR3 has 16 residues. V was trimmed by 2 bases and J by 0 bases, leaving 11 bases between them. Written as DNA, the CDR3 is TGTGCCAGCAGTGAACTGTGGGAAAGCTCCTACAATGAGCAGTTCTTC. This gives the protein CASSELWESSYNEQFF.

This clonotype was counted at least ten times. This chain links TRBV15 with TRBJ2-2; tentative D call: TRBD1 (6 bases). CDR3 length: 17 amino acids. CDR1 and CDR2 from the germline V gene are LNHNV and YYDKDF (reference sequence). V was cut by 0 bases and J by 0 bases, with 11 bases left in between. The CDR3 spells CATSRDRGQANTGELFF. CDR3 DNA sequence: TGTGCCACCAGCAGAGATCGGGGACAAGCGAACACCGGGGAGCTGTTTTTT.

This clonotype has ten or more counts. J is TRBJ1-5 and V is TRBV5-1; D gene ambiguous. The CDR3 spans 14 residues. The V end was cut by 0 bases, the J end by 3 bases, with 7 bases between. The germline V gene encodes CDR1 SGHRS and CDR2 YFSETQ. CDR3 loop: CASSLGPDNQPQHF. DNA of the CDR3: TGCGCCAGCAGCTTGGGACCCGACAATCAGCCCCAGCATTTT.

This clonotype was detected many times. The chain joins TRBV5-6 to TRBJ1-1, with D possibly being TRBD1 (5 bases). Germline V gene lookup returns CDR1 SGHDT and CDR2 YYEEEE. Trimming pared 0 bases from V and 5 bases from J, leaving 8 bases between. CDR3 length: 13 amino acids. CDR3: CASSLDWGTEAFF. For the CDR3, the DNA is TGTGCCAGCAGCTTGGACTGGGGGACTGAAGCTTTCTTT.

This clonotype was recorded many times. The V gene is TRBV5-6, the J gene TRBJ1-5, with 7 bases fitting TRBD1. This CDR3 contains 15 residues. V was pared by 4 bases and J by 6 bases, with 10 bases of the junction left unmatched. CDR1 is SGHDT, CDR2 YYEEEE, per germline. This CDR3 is CASSDTGAPGQPQHF. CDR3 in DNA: TGTGCCAGCAGCGATACAGGGGCTCCAGGTCAGCCCCAGCATTTT.

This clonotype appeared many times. The CDR3 DNA is TGCAGTGCTAGAAGTGGCAGGGGGCAATCATCGACCCCAAACGGACTGTTTTTT. Protein: CSARSGRGQSSTPNGLFF. V gene TRBV20-1 combines with J gene TRBJ1-4; 8 positions match TRBD1. Germline CDR1 is DFQATT and CDR2 is SNEGSKA (reference sequence). This CDR3 is built from 18 residues. V trimming: 2 bases; J trimming: 13 bases; junction bases outside the gene matches: 24.

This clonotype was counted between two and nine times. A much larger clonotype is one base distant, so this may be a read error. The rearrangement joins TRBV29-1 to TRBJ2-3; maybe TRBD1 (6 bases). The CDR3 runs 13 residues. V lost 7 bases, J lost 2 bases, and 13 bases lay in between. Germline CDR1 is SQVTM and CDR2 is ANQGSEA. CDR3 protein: CSGNRDNTDTQYF. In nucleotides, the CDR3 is TGCAGCGGAAACCGGGACAACACAGATACGCAGTATTTT.

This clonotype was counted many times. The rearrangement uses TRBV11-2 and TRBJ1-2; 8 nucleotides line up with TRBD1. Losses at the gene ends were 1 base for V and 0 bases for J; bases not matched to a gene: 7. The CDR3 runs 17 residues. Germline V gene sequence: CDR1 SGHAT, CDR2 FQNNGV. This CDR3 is CASSLVSQGAPNYGYTF. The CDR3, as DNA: TGTGCCAGCAGCTTAGTATCGCAGGGGGCTCCTAACTATGGCTACACCTTC.

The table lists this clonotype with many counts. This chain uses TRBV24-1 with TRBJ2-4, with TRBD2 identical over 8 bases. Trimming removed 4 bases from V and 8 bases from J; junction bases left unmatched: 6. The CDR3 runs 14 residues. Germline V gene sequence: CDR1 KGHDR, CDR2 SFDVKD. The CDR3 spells CATSDTGLGDIQYF. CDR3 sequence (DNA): TGTGCCACCAGTGACACGGGACTAGGGGACATTCAGTACTTC.

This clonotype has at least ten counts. CDR3 sequence (DNA): TGTGCTAGTGGGACAGGAGATTGGGACACTGAAGCTTTCTTT. Translated: CASGTGDWDTEAFF. The chain employs TRBV12-5 and TRBJ1-1, with D possibly being TRBD1 (6 bases). V lost 6 bases and J lost 3, with 14 bases in between. CDR1 and CDR2 from the germline V gene are LGHNT and FRNRAP. The CDR3 spans 14 residues.

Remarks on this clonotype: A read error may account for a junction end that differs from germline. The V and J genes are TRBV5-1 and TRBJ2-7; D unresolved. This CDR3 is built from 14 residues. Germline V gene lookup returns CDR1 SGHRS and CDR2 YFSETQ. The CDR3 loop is CVSSLEGQPYEQYF. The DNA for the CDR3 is TGCGTCAGCAGCTTGGAAGGGCAGCCCTACGAGCAGTACTTC.

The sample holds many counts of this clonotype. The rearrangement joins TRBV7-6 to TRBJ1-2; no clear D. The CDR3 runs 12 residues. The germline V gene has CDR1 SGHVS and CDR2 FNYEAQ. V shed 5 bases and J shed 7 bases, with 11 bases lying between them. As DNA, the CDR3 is TGTGCCAGCAGCCCGAACAGCCTTGGCTACACCTTC. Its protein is CASSPNSLGYTF.

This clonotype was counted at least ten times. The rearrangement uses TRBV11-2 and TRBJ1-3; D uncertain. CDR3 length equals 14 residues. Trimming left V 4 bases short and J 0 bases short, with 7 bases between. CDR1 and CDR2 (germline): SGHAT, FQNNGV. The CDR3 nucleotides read TGTGCCAGCAGCTCCGATAACTCTGGAAACACCATATATTTT. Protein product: CASSSDNSGNTIYF.

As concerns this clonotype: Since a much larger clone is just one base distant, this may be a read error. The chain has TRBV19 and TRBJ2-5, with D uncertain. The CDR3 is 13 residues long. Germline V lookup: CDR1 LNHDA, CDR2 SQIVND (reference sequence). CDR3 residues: CTSTPSVGETQYF. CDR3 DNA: TGTACCAGTACCCCCTCGGTGGGGGAGACCCAGTACTTC.

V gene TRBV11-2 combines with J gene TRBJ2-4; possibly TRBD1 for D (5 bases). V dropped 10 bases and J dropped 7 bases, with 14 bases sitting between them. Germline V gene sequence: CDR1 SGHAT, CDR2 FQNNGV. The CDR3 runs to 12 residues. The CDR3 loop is CATREGRNIQYF. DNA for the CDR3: TGTGCCACCAGGGAAGGGCGGAACATTCAGTACTTC.

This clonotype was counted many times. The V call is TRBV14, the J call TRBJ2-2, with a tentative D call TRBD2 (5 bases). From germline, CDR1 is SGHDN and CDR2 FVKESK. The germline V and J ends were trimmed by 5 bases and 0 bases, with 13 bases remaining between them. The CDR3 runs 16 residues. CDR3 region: CASSVRAGANTGELFF. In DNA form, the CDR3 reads TGTGCCAGCAGCGTACGCGCGGGCGCGAACACCGGGGAGCTGTTTTTT.

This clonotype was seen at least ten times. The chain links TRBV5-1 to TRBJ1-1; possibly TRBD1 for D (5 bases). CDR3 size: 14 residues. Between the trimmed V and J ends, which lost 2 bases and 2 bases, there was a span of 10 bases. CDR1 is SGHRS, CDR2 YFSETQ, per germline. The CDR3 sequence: CASSFPGVNTEAFF. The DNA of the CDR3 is TGCGCCAGCAGCTTCCCGGGGGTAAACACTGAAGCTTTCTTT. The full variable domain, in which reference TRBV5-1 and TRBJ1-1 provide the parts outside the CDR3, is KAGVTQTPRYLIKTRGQQVTLSCSPISGHRSVSWYQQTPGQGLQFLFEYFSETQRNKGNFPGRFSGRQFSNSRSEMNVSTLELGDSALYLCASSFPGVNTEAFFGQGTRLTVV.

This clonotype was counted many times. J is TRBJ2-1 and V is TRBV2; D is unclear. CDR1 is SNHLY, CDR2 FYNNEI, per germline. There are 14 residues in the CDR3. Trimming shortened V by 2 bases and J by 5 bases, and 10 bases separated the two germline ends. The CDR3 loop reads CASSELTGHNEQFF. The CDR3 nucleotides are TGTGCCAGCAGTGAATTAACGGGCCACAATGAGCAGTTCTTC.

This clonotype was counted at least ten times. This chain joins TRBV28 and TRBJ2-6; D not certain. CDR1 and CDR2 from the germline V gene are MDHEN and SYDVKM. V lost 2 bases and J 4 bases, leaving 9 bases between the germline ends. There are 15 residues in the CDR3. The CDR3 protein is CASSLRRQGANVLTF. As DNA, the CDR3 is TGTGCCAGCAGTTTACGGCGTCAAGGGGCCAACGTCCTGACTTTC.

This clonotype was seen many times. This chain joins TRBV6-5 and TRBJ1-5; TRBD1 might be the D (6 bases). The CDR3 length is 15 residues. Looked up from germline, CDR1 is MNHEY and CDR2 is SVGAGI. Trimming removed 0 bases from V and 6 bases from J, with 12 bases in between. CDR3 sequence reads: CASSYSREGGQPQHF. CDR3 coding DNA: TGTGCCAGCAGTTACTCGAGGGAGGGGGGTCAGCCCCAGCATTTT.

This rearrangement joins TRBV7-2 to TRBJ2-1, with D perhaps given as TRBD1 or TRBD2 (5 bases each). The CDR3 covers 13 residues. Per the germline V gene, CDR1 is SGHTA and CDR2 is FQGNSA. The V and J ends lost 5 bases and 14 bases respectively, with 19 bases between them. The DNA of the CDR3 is TGTGCCAGCAGCCAATTCGTAGGGGAGAGTGAGTTCTTC. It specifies CASSQFVGESEFF.

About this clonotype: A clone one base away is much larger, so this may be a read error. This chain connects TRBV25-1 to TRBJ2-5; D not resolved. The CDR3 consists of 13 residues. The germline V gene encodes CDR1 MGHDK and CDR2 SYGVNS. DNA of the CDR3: TGTGCCAGCAGGGAGACGTTACAAGAGACCCAGCACTTC. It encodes CASRETLQETQHF.

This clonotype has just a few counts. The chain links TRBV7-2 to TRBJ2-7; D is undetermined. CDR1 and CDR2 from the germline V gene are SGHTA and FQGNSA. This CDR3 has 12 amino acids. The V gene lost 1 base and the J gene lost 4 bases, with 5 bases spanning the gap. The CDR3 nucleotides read TGTGCCAGCAGCTTAGACCATTACGAGCAGTACTTC. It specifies CASSLDHYEQYF.